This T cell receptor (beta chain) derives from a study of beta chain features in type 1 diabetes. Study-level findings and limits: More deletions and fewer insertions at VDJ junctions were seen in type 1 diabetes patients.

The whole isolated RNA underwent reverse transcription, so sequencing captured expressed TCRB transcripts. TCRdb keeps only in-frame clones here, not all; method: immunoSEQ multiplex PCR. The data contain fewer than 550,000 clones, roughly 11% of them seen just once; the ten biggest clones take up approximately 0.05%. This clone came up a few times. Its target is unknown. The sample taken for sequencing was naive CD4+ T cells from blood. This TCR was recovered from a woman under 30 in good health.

The CDR3 reads CASRSLSGGIYNEQFF. CDR3 in DNA: TGTGCCAGCAGAAGTCTTAGCGGGGGTATCTACAATGAGCAGTTCTTC. This rearrangement joins TRBV25-1 to TRBJ2-1; 9 bases line up with TRBD2. Germline-derived CDR1 and CDR2 are MGHDK and SYGVNS. J was trimmed by 3 bases and V by 6 bases; bases with no gene match: 9. The CDR3 sequence is 16 residues long. The full variable domain, with the rest looked up from reference TRBV25-1 and TRBJ2-1, is EADIYQTPRYLVIGTGKKITLECSQTMGHDKMYWYQQDPGMELHLIHYSYGVNSTEKGDLSSESTVSRIRTEHFPLTLESARPSHTSQYLCASRSLSGGIYNEQFFGPGTRLTVL.